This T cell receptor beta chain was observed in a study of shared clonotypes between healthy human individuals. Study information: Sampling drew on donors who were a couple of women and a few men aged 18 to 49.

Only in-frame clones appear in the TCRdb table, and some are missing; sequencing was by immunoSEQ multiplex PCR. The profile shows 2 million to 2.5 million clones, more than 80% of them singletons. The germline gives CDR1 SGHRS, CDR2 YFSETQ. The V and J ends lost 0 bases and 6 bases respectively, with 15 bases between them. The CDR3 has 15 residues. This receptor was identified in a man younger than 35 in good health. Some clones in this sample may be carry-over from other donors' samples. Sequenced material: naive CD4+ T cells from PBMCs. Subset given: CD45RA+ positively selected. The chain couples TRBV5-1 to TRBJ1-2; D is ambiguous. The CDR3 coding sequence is TGCGCCAGCAGCTTGGTCTTCGGCAGCGGAGATGGCTACACCTTC. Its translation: CASSLVFGSGDGYTF. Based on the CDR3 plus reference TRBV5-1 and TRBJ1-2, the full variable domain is KAGVTQTPRYLIKTRGQQVTLSCSPISGHRSVSWYQQTPGQGLQFLFEYFSETQRNKGNFPGRFSGRQFSNSRSEMNVSTLELGDSALYLCASSLVFGSGDGYTFGSGTRLTVV.